This T cell receptor (beta chain) was identified in a study of beta chain features in type 1 diabetes. Findings and caveats of the study: Across all four CD4+ subsets, people with type 1 diabetes showed modestly shorter TCRB CDR3s.

All of the isolated RNA was reverse transcribed, so expressed TCRB transcripts were sequenced. Profiled with immunoSEQ multiplex PCR; TCRdb holds only in-frame clones, not every one. The repertoire holds about 160,000 clones, with around 8% as singletons. This clone was seen only a few times. Its antigen is unidentified. V was clipped by 1 base and J by 5 bases; unmatched bases: 5. The CDR3 covers 15 residues. Germline-derived CDR1 and CDR2 are WSHSY and SAAADI. The chain recombines TRBV10-2 with TRBJ1-1, with TRBD1 identical over 9 bases. The sequence was obtained from a woman aged 18-29 years with type 1 diabetes. Material: central memory CD4+ T cells from blood. The CDR3 sequence: CASSELGQGVTEAFF. CDR3 in DNA: TGCGCCAGCAGTGAGTTGGGACAGGGTGTTACTGAAGCTTTCTTT.